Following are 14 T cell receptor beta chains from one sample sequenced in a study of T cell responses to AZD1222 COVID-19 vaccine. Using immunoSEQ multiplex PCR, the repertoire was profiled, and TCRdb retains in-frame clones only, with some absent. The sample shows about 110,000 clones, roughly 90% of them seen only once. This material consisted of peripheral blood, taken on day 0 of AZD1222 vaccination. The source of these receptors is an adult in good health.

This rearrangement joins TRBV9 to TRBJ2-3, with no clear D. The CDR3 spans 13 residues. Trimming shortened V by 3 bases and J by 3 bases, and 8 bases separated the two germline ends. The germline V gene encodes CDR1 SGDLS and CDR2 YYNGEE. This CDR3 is CASSAEVTDTQYF. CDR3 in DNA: TGTGCCAGCAGCGCTGAGGTGACAGATACGCAGTATTTT.

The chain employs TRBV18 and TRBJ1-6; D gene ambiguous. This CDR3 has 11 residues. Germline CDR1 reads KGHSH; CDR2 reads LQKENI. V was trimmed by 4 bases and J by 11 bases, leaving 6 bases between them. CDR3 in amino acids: CASSLQPPLHF. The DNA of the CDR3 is TGTGCCAGCTCACTTCAACCACCCCTCCACTTT.

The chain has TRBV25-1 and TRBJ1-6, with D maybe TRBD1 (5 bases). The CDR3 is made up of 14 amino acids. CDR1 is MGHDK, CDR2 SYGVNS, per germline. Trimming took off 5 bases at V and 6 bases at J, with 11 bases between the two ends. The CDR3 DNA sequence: TGTGCCAGCAGTCGGGGCCTCGGTAATTCACCCCTCCACTTT. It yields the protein CASSRGLGNSPLHF.

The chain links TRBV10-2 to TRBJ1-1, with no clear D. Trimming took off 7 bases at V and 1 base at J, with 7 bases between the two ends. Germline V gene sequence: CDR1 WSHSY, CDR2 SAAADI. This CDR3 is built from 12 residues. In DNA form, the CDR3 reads TGCGCCAGCACCCCGACGAACACTGAAGCTTTCTTT. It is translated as CASTPTNTEAFF.

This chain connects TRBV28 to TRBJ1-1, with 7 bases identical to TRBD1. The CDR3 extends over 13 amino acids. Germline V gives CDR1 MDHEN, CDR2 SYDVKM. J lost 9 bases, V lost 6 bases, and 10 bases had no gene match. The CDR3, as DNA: TGTGCCAGCAGCTCCGGGACAGTGCCCCAAGCTTTCTTT. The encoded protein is CASSSGTVPQAFF.

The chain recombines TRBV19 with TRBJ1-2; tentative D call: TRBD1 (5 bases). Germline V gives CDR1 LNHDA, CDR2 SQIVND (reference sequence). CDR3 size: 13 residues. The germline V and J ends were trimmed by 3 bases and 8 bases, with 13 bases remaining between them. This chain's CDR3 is CASSIGGTGGYTF. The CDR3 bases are TGTGCCAGTAGTATCGGCGGGACCGGCGGCTACACCTTC.

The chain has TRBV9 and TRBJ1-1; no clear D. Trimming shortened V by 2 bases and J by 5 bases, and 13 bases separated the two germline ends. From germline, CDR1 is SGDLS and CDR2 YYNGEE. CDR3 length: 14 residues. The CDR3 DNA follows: TGTGCCAGCAGCGTGGATAGTAAGGTGACTGAAGCTTTCTTT. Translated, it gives CASSVDSKVTEAFF.

The CDR3: CASSLEGTNQPQHF. The CDR3 nucleotides read TGTGCCAGCAGCTTAGAAGGGACCAATCAGCCCCAGCATTTT. This chain joins TRBV7-9 and TRBJ1-5, with a possible D match to TRBD1 (5 bases). With 1 base removed from V and 3 bases from J, the gap between germline ends came to 7 bases. Per germline, CDR1 SEHNR and CDR2 FQNEAQ (reference sequence). CDR3 size: 14 residues.

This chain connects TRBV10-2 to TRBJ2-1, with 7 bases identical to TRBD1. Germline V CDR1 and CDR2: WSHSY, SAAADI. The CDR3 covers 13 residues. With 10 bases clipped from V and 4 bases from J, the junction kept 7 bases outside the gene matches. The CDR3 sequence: CATGTAPYNEQFF. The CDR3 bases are TGCGCCACCGGGACAGCGCCGTACAATGAGCAGTTCTTC.

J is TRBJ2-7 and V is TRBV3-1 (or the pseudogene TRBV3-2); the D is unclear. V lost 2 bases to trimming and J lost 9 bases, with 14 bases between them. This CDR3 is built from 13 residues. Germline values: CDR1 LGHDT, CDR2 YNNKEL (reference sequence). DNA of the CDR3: TGTGCCAGCAGCCAAAGGATTTCCAGCAGGCAGTACTTC. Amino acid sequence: CASSQRISSRQYF.

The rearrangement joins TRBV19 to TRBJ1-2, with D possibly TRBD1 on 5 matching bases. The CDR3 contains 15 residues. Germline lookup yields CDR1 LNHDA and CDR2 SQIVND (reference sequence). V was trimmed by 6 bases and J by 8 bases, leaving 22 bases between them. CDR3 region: CASSPYGGRAEGYTF. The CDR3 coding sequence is TGTGCCAGTAGCCCATATGGGGGGAGAGCGGAGGGCTACACCTTC.

This CDR3 reads CASSDLSGANVLTF. The CDR3 DNA is TGTGCCAGCAGCGATCTCTCTGGGGCCAACGTCCTGACTTTC. This rearrangement joins TRBV9 to TRBJ2-6; D is uncertain. V was pared by 3 bases and J by 0 bases, with 4 bases between. CDR3 length: 14 amino acids. CDR1 and CDR2 from the germline V gene are SGDLS and YYNGEE.

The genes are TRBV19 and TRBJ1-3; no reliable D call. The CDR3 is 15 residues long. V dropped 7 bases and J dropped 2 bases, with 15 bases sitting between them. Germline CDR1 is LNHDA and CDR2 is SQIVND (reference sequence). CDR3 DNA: TGTGCCAGTACCCCCGGGTGGGGAACTGGAAACACCATATATTTT. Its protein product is CASTPGWGTGNTIYF.

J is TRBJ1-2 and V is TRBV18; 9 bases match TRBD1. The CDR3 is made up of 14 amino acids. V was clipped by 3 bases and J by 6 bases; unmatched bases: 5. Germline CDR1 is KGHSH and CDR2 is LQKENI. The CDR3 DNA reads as TGTGCCAGCTCACCCGTGGGACAGGGCCATGGCTACACCTTC. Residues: CASSPVGQGHGYTF.